The 26 T cell receptor beta chains reported below all come from one sample, sequenced in a study of CD4 T cells in relation to SARS-CoV-2 and coronaviruses (dated by TCRdb to about 2021). CD4+ T cells from unexposed donors were collected before the COVID-19 pandemic (2011-2018). Following 10 days of culture, the EasySep CD4+ T cell isolation kit was used to isolate CD4+ T cells. No antigen is known for these receptors. Libraries were constructed by the immunoSEQ multiplex PCR assay. TCRdb carries this immuneACCESS record with in-frame sequences only. Its versions omit some clonotypes, under half of them owing to an unresolved V gene in the studies checked, with the rest unexplained. This sample comprises more than 15,000 clones, about three quarters of them detected only once. The ten largest clonotypes hold approximately 20% of the sample. Sequenced input: CD4+ T cells from PBMCs, cultured in vitro. The source of these receptors is a human donor in good health.

In nucleotides, the CDR3 is TGTGCCAGCTCACCACTTCCGGGGTTGGGACAGAGTACGAACACCGGGGAGCTGTTTTTT. Protein product: CASSPLPGLGQSTNTGELFF. The rearrangement uses TRBV18 and TRBJ2-2; the match to TRBD1 covers 7 bases. The CDR3 covers 20 residues. After removal of 1 base from V and 0 bases from J, the junction contained 14 bases not matched to a gene. CDR1 and CDR2 (germline): KGHSH, LQKENI.

The genes are TRBV18 and TRBJ2-1; 7 nucleotides align to TRBD2. The germline V gene encodes CDR1 KGHSH and CDR2 LQKENI. After removal of 0 bases from V and 7 bases from J, the junction contained 9 bases not matched to a gene. CDR3 length equals 16 residues. DNA of the CDR3: TGTGCCAGCTCACCACCCGGGACTAAGCTCTTTAATGAGCAGTTCTTC. Translated, it gives CASSPPGTKLFNEQFF. The full variable domain, its missing parts supplied by reference TRBV18 and TRBJ2-1, is NAGVMQNPRHLVRRRGQEARLRCSPMKGHSHVYWYRQLPEEGLKFMVYLQKENIIDESGMPKERFSAEFPKEGPSILRIQQVVRGDSAAYFCASSPPGTKLFNEQFFGPGTRLTVL.

The chain uses TRBV6-5 and TRBJ2-7; D ambiguous. Germline CDR1 is MNHEY and CDR2 is SVGAGI. Trimming took 8 bases from V and 5 from J, leaving 16 bases between them. There are 13 residues in the CDR3. The CDR3, as DNA: TGTGCCAGCCAGGACCCAAACGTCGACGAGCAGTACTTC. It encodes CASQDPNVDEQYF.

The V and J genes are TRBV19 and TRBJ1-2, with 7 bases lining up with TRBD1. Germline CDR1 LNHDA, CDR2 SQIVND (reference sequence). This CDR3 is 14 amino acids long. The junction had 8 bases not matched to a gene; V was cut back by 8 bases and J by 2 bases. The CDR3: CASARDRANYGYTF. The CDR3 coding sequence is TGTGCCAGTGCCCGGGACAGAGCAAACTATGGCTACACCTTC.

V gene TRBV27 combines with J gene TRBJ2-1; D uncertain. Trimming shortened V by 5 bases and J by 1 base, and 9 bases separated the two germline ends. CDR1 and CDR2 from the germline V gene are MNHEY and SMNVEV (reference sequence). The CDR3 covers 14 residues. DNA for the CDR3: TGTGCCAGCAGTGCGGTTTTTTCCTACAATGAGCAGTTCTTC. As protein: CASSAVFSYNEQFF.

This chain uses TRBV27 with TRBJ2-6; 8 positions agree with TRBD2. CDR3 size: 17 residues. Trimming cost V 8 bases and J 1 base; bases outside gene matches: 10. Per the germline V gene, CDR1 is MNHEY and CDR2 is SMNVEV (reference sequence). DNA of the CDR3: TGTGCCAGCTCAACGGGGGGGGTCTTATCTGGGGCCAACGTCCTGACTTTC. Its protein is CASSTGGVLSGANVLTF. Variable domain in full (rest from reference TRBV27 and TRBJ2-6): EAQVTQNPRYLITVTGKKLTVTCSQNMNHEYMSWYRQDPGLGLRQIYYSMNVEVTDKGDVPEGYKVSRKEKRNFPLILESPSPNQTSLYFCASSTGGVLSGANVLTFGAGSRLTVL.

The chain carries TRBV18 and TRBJ2-5; no clear D. The V gene lost 0 bases and the J gene lost 5 bases, with 4 bases spanning the gap. The V gene's germline CDR1 is KGHSH and CDR2 LQKENI. The CDR3 is 12 amino acids. In DNA, the CDR3 is TGTGCCAGCTCACCACCGGGGGAGACCCAGTACTTC. Amino acids: CASSPPGETQYF.

The chain recombines TRBV21-1 with TRBJ1-2. TRBV21-1 is marked as a pseudogene. The CDR3 extends over 14 amino acids. DNA of the CDR3: TGTGCCAGCAGCAAACGGGGGGGATTGTATGGCTACACCTTC. Its translation is CASSKRGGLYGYTF.

The chain has TRBV6-5 and TRBJ2-5; TRBD1 agrees at 8 bases. CDR1 and CDR2 from the germline V gene are MNHEY and SVGAGI. The V segment lost 6 bases and the J segment 1 base; nucleotides outside the gene matches: 4. The CDR3 length is 14 residues. CDR3 in amino acids: CASRGDRFQETQYF. The CDR3 bases are TGTGCCAGCAGGGGGGACAGGTTCCAAGAGACCCAGTACTTC.

This clone was observed a handful of times. CDR3 DNA: TGCGCCAGCAGCCAAACGACAGGGAGCTCCTACAATGAGCAGTTCTTC. This encodes CASSQTTGSSYNEQFF. The V call is TRBV4-1, the J call TRBJ2-1; 7 bases line up with TRBD1. After removal of 2 bases from V and 0 bases from J, the junction contained 4 bases not matched to a gene. Germline assignment: CDR1 MGHRA and CDR2 YSYEKL. This CDR3 has 16 amino acids.

The gene calls are TRBV10-1 and TRBJ2-2, with D maybe TRBD2 (6 bases). Deletions cut 5 bases from V and 4 bases from J, with 11 bases between. CDR3 length equals 14 residues. The germline gives CDR1 WNHNN, CDR2 SYGVQD (reference sequence). CDR3 region: CASSYQGGTGELFF. In DNA, the CDR3 is TGCGCCAGCAGTTACCAGGGAGGCACCGGGGAGCTGTTTTTT.

The chain is built from TRBV20-1 and TRBJ2-5, with D unresolved. V was shortened by 3 bases and J by 5 bases, with 10 bases between the two germline ends. The CDR3 consists of 12 residues. Germline lookup yields CDR1 DFQATT and CDR2 SNEGSKA (reference sequence). This CDR3 is CSASSRRETQYF. The CDR3, as DNA: TGCAGTGCTAGTTCTAGAAGGGAGACCCAGTACTTC.

In DNA form, the CDR3 reads TGTGCCAGCAGCCCAGCCCTAGCGGGAGTCTCCTACGAGCAGTACTTC. Translating it yields CASSPALAGVSYEQYF. The chain uses TRBV5-5 and TRBJ2-7; 10 positions agree with TRBD2. This CDR3 contains 16 residues. V trimming: 4 bases; J trimming: 0 bases; junction bases outside the gene matches: 7. Looked up from germline, CDR1 is SGHKS and CDR2 is YYEKEE (reference sequence).

The V gene is TRBV5-1, the J gene TRBJ2-5, with D possibly being TRBD1 or TRBD2 (5 bases each). Germline lookup yields CDR1 SGHRS and CDR2 YFSETQ. V was pared by 2 bases and J by 5 bases, with 16 bases between. CDR3 length: 15 residues. Written as DNA, the CDR3 is TGCGCCAGCAGCTTTGCGTCAGGGAGTGGCGAGACCCAGTACTTC. Translation gives CASSFASGSGETQYF.

A few counts support this clone. This rearrangement joins TRBV19 to TRBJ2-1, with 14 bases aligning to TRBD2. This CDR3 spans 17 amino acids. From germline, CDR1 is LNHDA and CDR2 SQIVND (reference sequence). Trimming at V came to 2 bases and at J to 9 bases, leaving 9 bases not matched to a gene. The CDR3 nucleotides are TGTGCCAGTAGTATAACGCGTGGGACTAGCGGGAGCAGTGAGCAGTTCTTC. Translating it yields CASSITRGTSGSSEQFF. Supplemented by reference TRBV19 and TRBJ2-1, the full variable domain reads DGGITQSPKYLFRKEGQNVTLSCEQNLNHDAMYWYRQDPGQGLRLIYYSQIVNDFQKGDIAEGYSVSREKKESFPLTVTSAQKNPTAFYLCASSITRGTSGSSEQFFGPGTRLTVL.

This clone was counted a few times. CDR3 nucleotides: TGTGCCATCAGTGCCGAATTGACTACCCCTGAAGCTTTCTTT. It codes for CAISAELTTPEAFF. This rearrangement joins TRBV10-3 to TRBJ1-1; D gene uncertain. Germline values: CDR1 ENHRY, CDR2 SYGVKD. Trimming stripped 4 bases from V and 6 bases from J, with 15 bases between. The CDR3 spans 14 residues.

The CDR3 loop reads CASSARRDSGNTIYF. As DNA, the CDR3 is TGTGCCAGTAGTGCCCGACGGGACTCTGGAAACACCATATATTTT. The chain joins TRBV19 to TRBJ1-3; D remains ambiguous. The CDR3 is 15 amino acids. V shed 5 bases and J shed 0 bases, with 11 bases lying between them. Germline CDR1 reads LNHDA; CDR2 reads SQIVND (reference sequence).

This clone was recorded once. The chain links TRBV4-2 to TRBJ1-1, with D possibly TRBD1 on 5 matching bases. This CDR3 spans 15 amino acids. Germline assignment: CDR1 LGHNA and CDR2 YNFKEQ. The V end was cut by 0 bases, the J end by 4 bases, with 12 bases between. CDR3 sequence: CASSQDGGKGTEAFF. The CDR3, as DNA: TGTGCCAGCAGCCAAGATGGGGGAAAGGGCACTGAAGCTTTCTTT.

This clone was picked up one time. V usage is TRBV28 and J usage is TRBJ2-5, with D tentatively TRBD2 (6 bases). V dropped 6 bases and J dropped 0 bases, with 14 bases sitting between them. The CDR3 sequence is 15 residues long. The germline V gene has CDR1 MDHEN and CDR2 SYDVKM. The CDR3 region has the DNA TGTGCCAGCAGCGCTCTGGCTAGCGACCAAGAGACCCAGTACTTC. The encoded protein is CASSALASDQETQYF.

This clone is a singleton in its sample. V usage is TRBV7-6 and J usage is TRBJ2-3; the D is unclear. The germline CDR1 and CDR2 sequences are SGHVS and FNYEAQ. This CDR3 is 14 amino acids long. V was cut by 4 bases and J by 4 bases, with 12 bases left in between. The CDR3 spells CASSSKYPADTQYF. In nucleotides, the CDR3 is TGTGCCAGCAGCTCCAAATATCCCGCAGATACGCAGTATTTT.

This sequence joins TRBV6-5 and TRBJ2-1, with 10 nucleotides matching TRBD2. Germline CDR1 reads MNHEY; CDR2 reads SVGAGI. CDR3 size: 14 residues. V lost 5 bases and J lost 7; bases outside the gene matches: 5. The chain's CDR3 is CASSSTSGKNEQFF. The CDR3 bases are TGTGCCAGCAGTAGCACTAGCGGGAAGAATGAGCAGTTCTTC.

The chain couples TRBV6-5 to TRBJ2-3; 11 nucleotides match TRBD2. The germline CDR1 and CDR2 sequences are MNHEY and SVGAGI. V shed 6 bases, J shed 6 bases, and the junction held 8 bases outside the gene matches. There are 15 residues in the CDR3. The CDR3 DNA follows: TGTGCCAGCAGATCACTAGCGGGAGTGATGGATACGCAGTATTTT. It translates to CASRSLAGVMDTQYF.

CDR3 in amino acids: CASSRGSGANVLTF. In nucleotides, the CDR3 is TGTGCCAGCAGTCGCGGCTCTGGGGCCAACGTCCTGACTTTC. The chain employs TRBV2 and TRBJ2-6; no firm D call. The V end lost 5 bases, the J end lost 0 bases, and 5 bases lay between the germline ends. The CDR3 contains 14 residues. Germline CDR1 SNHLY, CDR2 FYNNEI.

The CDR3 region has the DNA TGTGCCAGCTCACCCGACTTCGGGACAGGGTCGGTTCCCCAGCATTTT. Its protein is CASSPDFGTGSVPQHF. This sequence joins TRBV18 and TRBJ1-5; TRBD1 matches at 9 bases. The CDR3 is 16 residues long. V gave up 3 bases and J gave up 10 bases; unmatched junction bases: 13. The germline V gene has CDR1 KGHSH and CDR2 LQKENI. Filled out from reference TRBV18 and TRBJ1-5, the complete variable domain reads NAGVMQNPRHLVRRRGQEARLRCSPMKGHSHVYWYRQLPEEGLKFMVYLQKENIIDESGMPKERFSAEFPKEGPSILRIQQVVRGDSAAYFCASSPDFGTGSVPQHFGDGTRLSIL.

The chain employs TRBV5-8 and TRBJ2-3; 7 positions match TRBD1. The germline CDR1 and CDR2 sequences are SGHTS and YDEGEE. CDR3 size: 15 residues. Losses at the gene ends were 2 bases for V and 2 bases for J; bases not matched to a gene: 5. The CDR3 nucleotides read TGTGCCAGCAGCTTTTGGGACAGATACACAGATACGCAGTATTTT. Its translation is CASSFWDRYTDTQYF.

With regard to this clone: At one end, the junction sequence differs from germline, possibly due to a read error. The rearrangement links TRBV28 to TRBJ2-7, with TRBD2 identical over 13 bases. The CDR3 contains 12 residues. In germline, CDR1 is MDHEN, CDR2 SYDVKM. DNA of the CDR3: TGTGCCAGCAGTTTCCCCGGACTAGCGGGAGTCTTC. Translating gives CASSFPGLAGVF.